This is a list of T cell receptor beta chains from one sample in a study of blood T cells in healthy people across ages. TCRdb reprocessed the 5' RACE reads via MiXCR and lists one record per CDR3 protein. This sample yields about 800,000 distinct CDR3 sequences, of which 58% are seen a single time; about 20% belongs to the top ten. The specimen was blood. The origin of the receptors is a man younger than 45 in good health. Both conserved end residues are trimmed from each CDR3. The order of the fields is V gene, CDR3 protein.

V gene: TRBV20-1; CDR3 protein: SARDTQSSYNSPLH
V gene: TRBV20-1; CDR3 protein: SARKRDYEQY
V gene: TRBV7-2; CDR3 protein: ASSSPGTSGGARTQY
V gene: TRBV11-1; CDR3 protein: ASTRTGRTEAF
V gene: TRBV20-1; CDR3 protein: SASTGPAYEQY
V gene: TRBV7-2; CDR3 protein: ASSFGQGFYNEQF
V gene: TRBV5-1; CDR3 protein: ASSLDRYPDTQY
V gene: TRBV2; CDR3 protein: ASTRDTGAGTEAF
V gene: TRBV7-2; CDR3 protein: ASSLDGPLAGGDEQY
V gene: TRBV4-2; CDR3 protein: ASSLDLGNEQF
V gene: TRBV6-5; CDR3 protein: ASRGQGLTGELF
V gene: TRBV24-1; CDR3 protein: ATSANSGGLGWNEQY
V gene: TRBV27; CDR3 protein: ASSLTGTGIQETQY
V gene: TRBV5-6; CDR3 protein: ASILRGWGHEQY
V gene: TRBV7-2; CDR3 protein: ASSSRGENYGYT
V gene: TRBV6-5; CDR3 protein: ASSKGILQETQY
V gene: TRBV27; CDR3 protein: ASSPGLTNYGYT
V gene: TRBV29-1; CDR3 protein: SVHGGVVYEQY
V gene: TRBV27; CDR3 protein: ASRTWDNEQF
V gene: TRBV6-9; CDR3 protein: ASRNGPGVTSLEEQF
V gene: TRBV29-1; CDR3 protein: SAGQGSGDTQY
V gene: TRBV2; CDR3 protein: ASSGDYQTTYEQY
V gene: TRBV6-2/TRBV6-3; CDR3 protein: ASSRRAGPEQY
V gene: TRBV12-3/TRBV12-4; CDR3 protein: ACSPLGTVSYEQY
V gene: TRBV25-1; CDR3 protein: ASSLAENYGYT
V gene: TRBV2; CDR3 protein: ASSVTDSGANVLT
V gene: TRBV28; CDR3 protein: AGSFPGQGRPNGEQY
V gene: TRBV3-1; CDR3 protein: ASSQIRGVMDEQY
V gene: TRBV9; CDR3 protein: ASSPEIWQGPNNEQF
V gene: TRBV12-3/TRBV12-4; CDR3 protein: ASSLLGGEYT
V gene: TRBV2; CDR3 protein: ASRDRGLDEQF
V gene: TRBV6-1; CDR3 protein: ASSEAPGTGELF
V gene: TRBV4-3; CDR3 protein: ASSQGSGWLAGADEQF
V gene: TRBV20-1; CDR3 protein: SARDASRYSDEQF
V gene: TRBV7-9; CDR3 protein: ASSSDTYTEAF
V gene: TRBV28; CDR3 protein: ASSLLAGRSTDTQY
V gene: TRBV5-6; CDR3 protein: ASSLGTKGANVLT
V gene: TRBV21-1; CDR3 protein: ASSKQSYEQY
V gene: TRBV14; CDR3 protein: ASSQVQGFPQY
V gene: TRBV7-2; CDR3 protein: ASSPGSGRPNEQF
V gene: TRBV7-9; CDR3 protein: ASSSEPGGYYGYT
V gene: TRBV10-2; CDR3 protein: ASTGDGYEQY
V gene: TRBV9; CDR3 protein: ASSASGLTSYEQY
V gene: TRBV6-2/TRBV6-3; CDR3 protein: ASSFGVGPYEQY
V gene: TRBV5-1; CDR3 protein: ASSSTGAGETQY